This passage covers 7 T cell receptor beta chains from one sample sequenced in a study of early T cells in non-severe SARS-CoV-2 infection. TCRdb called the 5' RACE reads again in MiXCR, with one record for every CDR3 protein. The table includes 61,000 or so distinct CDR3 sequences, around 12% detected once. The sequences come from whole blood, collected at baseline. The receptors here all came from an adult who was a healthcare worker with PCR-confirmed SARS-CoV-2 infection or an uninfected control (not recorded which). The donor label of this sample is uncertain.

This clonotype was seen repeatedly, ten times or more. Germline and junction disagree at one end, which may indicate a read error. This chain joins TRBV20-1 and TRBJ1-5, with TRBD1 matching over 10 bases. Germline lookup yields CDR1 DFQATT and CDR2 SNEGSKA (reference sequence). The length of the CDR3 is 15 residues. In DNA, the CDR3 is TGCAGTGCTAGCCGAAAGACAGGGGGCAAGCAGCCCCAGCATTTT. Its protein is CSASRKTGGKQPQHF.

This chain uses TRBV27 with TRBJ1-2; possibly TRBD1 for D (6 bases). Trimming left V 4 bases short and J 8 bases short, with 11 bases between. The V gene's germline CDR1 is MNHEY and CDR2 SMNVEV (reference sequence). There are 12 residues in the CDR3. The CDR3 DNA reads TGTGCCAGCAGTTCACAGGGTCAGGGCTACACCTTC. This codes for CASSSQGQGYTF.

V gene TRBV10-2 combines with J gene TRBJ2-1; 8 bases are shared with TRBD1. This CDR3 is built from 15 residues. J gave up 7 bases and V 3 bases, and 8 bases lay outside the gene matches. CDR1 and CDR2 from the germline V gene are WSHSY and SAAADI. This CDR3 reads CASSDRWTGKNEQFF. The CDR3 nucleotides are TGCGCCAGCAGTGATCGTTGGACAGGGAAGAATGAGCAGTTCTTC.

In nucleotides, the CDR3 is TGTGCCAGCAGCAAAAATGCCGACAGACGGAACACTGAAGCTTTCTTT. This codes for CASSKNADRRNTEAFF. V is TRBV21-1 and J is TRBJ1-1; the table's D gene call, TRBD1, was not cross checked with the DNA. TRBV21-1 is marked as a pseudogene. The CDR3 loop spans 16 amino acids.

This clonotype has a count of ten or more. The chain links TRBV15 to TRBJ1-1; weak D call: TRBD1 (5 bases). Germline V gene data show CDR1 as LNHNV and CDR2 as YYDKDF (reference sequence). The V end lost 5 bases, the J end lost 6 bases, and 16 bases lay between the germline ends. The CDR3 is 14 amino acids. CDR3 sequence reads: CATSPQDSHPEAFF. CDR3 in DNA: TGTGCCACCAGCCCCCAAGACAGTCATCCTGAAGCTTTCTTT.

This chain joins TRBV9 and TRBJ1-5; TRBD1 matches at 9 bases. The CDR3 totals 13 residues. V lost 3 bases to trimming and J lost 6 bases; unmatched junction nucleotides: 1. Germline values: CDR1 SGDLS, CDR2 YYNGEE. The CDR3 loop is CASSDRGLQPQHF. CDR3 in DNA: TGTGCCAGCAGCGACAGGGGGCTTCAGCCCCAGCATTTT.

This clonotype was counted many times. CDR3 sequence: CASSARTSGGSEQFF. The CDR3 DNA is TGTGCCAGCAGCGCAAGGACTAGCGGGGGGAGTGAGCAGTTCTTC. The chain is built from TRBV7-8 and TRBJ2-1; 14 nucleotides align to TRBD2. This CDR3 region has 15 residues. The trim removed 5 bases at V and 9 bases at J, leaving 6 bases unmatched. Per germline, CDR1 SGHVS and CDR2 FQNEAQ.